This entry lists 15 T cell receptor beta chains sequenced from one sample in a study of shared clonotypes between healthy human individuals. The protocol was immunoSEQ multiplex PCR, while the TCRdb copy is restricted to in-frame clones and leaves out a portion. This table has roughly 2,500,000 clones, over 85% appearing once. Input material: naive CD4+ T cells from PBMCs. The subset here: CD45RA+ positively selected. The origin of the receptors is a young man in good health. Some clones in this sample may be carry-over from other donors' samples.

The chain joins TRBV6-6 to TRBJ2-7, with D hard to call. The CDR3 runs to 14 residues. Germline-derived CDR1 and CDR2 are MNHNY and SVGAGI (reference sequence). The germline V and J ends were trimmed by 4 bases and 4 bases, with 14 bases remaining between them. The CDR3 is CASSFLVGSYEQYF. The DNA of the CDR3 is TGTGCCAGCAGTTTCCTTGTTGGCTCATACGAGCAGTACTTC.

With respect to this clone: The same CDR3 can be traced to other DNA sequences in this sample. The CDR3: CASSLWAGSSYNEQFF. The CDR3 DNA follows: TGTGCCAGCAGTTTATGGGCGGGCTCCTCCTACAATGAGCAGTTCTTC. J is TRBJ2-1 and V is TRBV28; a weak D match, TRBD2 (5 bases). Trimming removed 0 bases from V and 0 bases from J, with 9 bases in between. The CDR3 is 16 residues long. The V gene's germline CDR1 is MDHEN and CDR2 SYDVKM. Full variable domain (remainder filled in from reference TRBV28 and TRBJ2-1): DVKVTQSSRYLVKRTGEKVFLECVQDMDHENMFWYRQDPGLGLRLIYFSYDVKMKEKGDIPEGYSVSREKKERFSLILESASTNQTSMYLCASSLWAGSSYNEQFFGPGTRLTVL.

This clone was detected only a few times. The CDR3 region has the DNA TGTGCCAGCAGCAAAAACGTCCAGCATCTTGGTCAATCGGAAGCTTTCTTT. This translates into CASSKNVQHLGQSEAFF. The chain has TRBV21-1 and TRBJ1-1. TRBV21-1 is designated a pseudogene. CDR3 length: 17 amino acids.

The gene calls are TRBV5-1 and TRBJ2-5; possibly TRBD1 for D (5 bases). V lost 5 bases and J lost 3, with 14 bases in between. Germline V lookup: CDR1 SGHRS, CDR2 YFSETQ. CDR3 length: 14 residues. The CDR3 loop reads CASSPSSQEETQYF. Written as DNA, the CDR3 is TGCGCCAGCAGTCCTTCCTCACAGGAAGAGACCCAGTACTTC.

This chain connects TRBV7-2 to TRBJ2-6; D is uncertain. The CDR3 consists of 14 residues. The V end was cut by 2 bases, the J end by 6 bases, with 8 bases between. Germline V gene data show CDR1 as SGHTA and CDR2 as FQGNSA. The CDR3 spells CASSLTGLANVLTF. In DNA, the CDR3 is TGTGCCAGCAGCTTAACGGGTCTGGCCAACGTCCTGACTTTC.

In DNA form, the CDR3 reads TGTGCCAGCAGTGAATGGTTGAGCACAGATACGCAGTATTTT. Translated: CASSEWLSTDTQYF. The chain employs TRBV25-1 and TRBJ2-3; D is unclear. Germline V lookup: CDR1 MGHDK, CDR2 SYGVNS. Trimming took off 1 base at V and 0 bases at J, with 5 bases between the two ends. The CDR3 covers 14 residues.

The chain employs TRBV10-3 and TRBJ2-3; TRBD2 matches 13 bases. CDR3 size: 16 residues. The junction had 1 base not matched to a gene; V was cut back by 2 bases and J by 2 bases. CDR1 and CDR2 (germline): ENHRY, SYGVKD. CDR3 bases: TGTGCCATCAGTGAGGGACTAGCGGGAGTCACAGATACGCAGTATTTT. Amino acids: CAISEGLAGVTDTQYF.

The chain joins TRBV28 to TRBJ1-4; D is perhaps TRBD1 (5 bases). The CDR3 contains 16 residues. V lost 6 bases and J 6 bases, leaving 20 bases between the germline ends. Germline values: CDR1 MDHEN, CDR2 SYDVKM. CDR3 amino acids: CASSLILGAGDEKLFF. CDR3 DNA: TGTGCCAGCAGCCTTATATTAGGGGCTGGTGATGAAAAACTGTTTTTT. The full variable domain, with the rest looked up from reference TRBV28 and TRBJ1-4, is DVKVTQSSRYLVKRTGEKVFLECVQDMDHENMFWYRQDPGLGLRLIYFSYDVKMKEKGDIPEGYSVSREKKERFSLILESASTNQTSMYLCASSLILGAGDEKLFFGSGTQLSVL.

This sequence joins TRBV5-4 and TRBJ2-1; 14 nucleotides agree with TRBD2. The length of the CDR3 is 15 residues. Germline V CDR1 and CDR2: SGHNT, YYREEE (reference sequence). Trimming cost V 7 bases and J 3 bases; bases outside gene matches: 3. In DNA form, the CDR3 reads TGTGCCAGCGCCGGGACTAGCGGGAGCTACAATGAGCAGTTCTTC. The encoded protein is CASAGTSGSYNEQFF.

The rearrangement joins TRBV27 to TRBJ1-5; tentative D call: TRBD1 (6 bases). The CDR3 consists of 15 residues. Germline CDR1 MNHEY, CDR2 SMNVEV (reference sequence). V lost 6 bases, J lost 0 bases, and 12 bases lay in between. Here the CDR3 DNA reads TGTGCCAGCAGGAGGGACATCAATAGCAATCAGCCCCAGCATTTT. Protein sequence: CASRRDINSNQPQHF.

This chain connects TRBV7-3 to TRBJ2-5, with D perhaps matching TRBD1 (6 bases). The CDR3 has 14 residues. V dropped 5 bases and J dropped 2 bases, with 12 bases sitting between them. The V gene's germline CDR1 is SGHTA and CDR2 FQGTGA. CDR3 nucleotides: TGTGCCAGCAGCCCAGGGGTCTCTCAAGAGACCCAGTACTTC. Protein sequence: CASSPGVSQETQYF. Complete variable domain (other parts from reference TRBV7-3 and TRBJ2-5): GAGVSQTPSNKVTEKGKYVELRCDPISGHTALYWYRQSLGQGPEFLIYFQGTGAADDSGLPNDRFFAVRPEGSVSTLKIQRTERGDSAVYLCASSPGVSQETQYFGPGTRLLVL.

The chain joins TRBV18 to TRBJ1-2, with 8 bases aligning to TRBD1. There are 14 residues in the CDR3. Germline assignment: CDR1 KGHSH and CDR2 LQKENI. After removal of 2 bases from V and 6 bases from J, the junction contained 5 bases not matched to a gene. The CDR3 DNA reads TGTGCCAGCTCACCAGTGGACAGGGACCATGGCTACACCTTC. It codes for CASSPVDRDHGYTF.

The rearrangement uses TRBV7-2 and TRBJ2-7; TRBD2 matches 9 bases. V lost 6 bases, J lost 10 bases, and 13 bases stayed unmatched. Germline V gene sequence: CDR1 SGHTA, CDR2 FQGNSA. This CDR3 is 14 amino acids long. The CDR3 coding sequence is TGTGCCAGCAGTCCTCTAGCGGGAACTATGGGTCAGTACTTC. Its protein product is CASSPLAGTMGQYF.

This clone has only a few counts. The chain employs TRBV18 and TRBJ1-4; 7 bases are shared with TRBD1. In germline, CDR1 is KGHSH, CDR2 LQKENI. The CDR3 extends over 15 amino acids. Trimming cost V 5 bases and J 3 bases; bases outside gene matches: 6. The CDR3 nucleotides read TGTGCCAGCTCAGCAACAGGGGACCCTAATGAAAAACTGTTTTTT. This encodes CASSATGDPNEKLFF.

V gene TRBV6-1 combines with J gene TRBJ1-3; 9 bases match TRBD1. This CDR3 comprises 14 residues. Unmatched junction bases numbered 4, after V lost 5 bases and J lost 5 bases. Per the germline V gene, CDR1 is MNHNS and CDR2 is SASEGT. CDR3 sequence (DNA): TGTGCCAGCAGTAGACAGGGGGGTAGAAACACCATATATTTT. Its translation is CASSRQGGRNTIYF.